Described below is a single TCR beta chain sequence and its context. As yet, its antigen is unknown. Reverse transcribed after extraction, RNA yielded cDNA as the sequencing template. Clones were read by immunoSEQ multiplex PCR, and TCRdb kept only the in-frame ones, dropping some. The table lists under 85,000 clones, roughly 44% of them singletons. There are 10 residues in the CDR3. V lost 7 bases, J lost 6 bases, and 6 bases lay in between. From germline, CDR1 is SQVTM and CDR2 ANQGSEA. The data belong to a study of CD8+ T cells in alopecia areata. Findings and limits, study-wide: Mice showed TCR sharing more clearly than patients did, possibly owing to HLA.

This TCR was recovered from a human donor with alopecia areata. V usage is TRBV29-1 and J usage is TRBJ2-2; D uncertain. Sample: CD8+ T cells sorted from blood, taken at week 0. CDR3: CSAEAGELFF. In DNA, the CDR3 is TGCAGCGCAGAGGCCGGGGAGCTGTTTTTT.